This TCR beta chain was sequenced in a study of glioma-infiltrating T cells after dendritic cell vaccination. Germline loops: CDR1 SGHTS, CDR2 YDEGEE. Trimming removed 0 bases from V and 6 bases from J, with 28 bases in between. The CDR3 spans 20 residues. This table comes from immunoSEQ multiplex PCR, and its TCRdb copy is limited to in-frame clones, with some not included. The repertoire has about 92,000 clones, 86% of them found once; the top ten carry 15% to 18%. This specimen was blood, taken before dendritic cell vaccination. This sequence originates from a human donor with glioblastoma. This rearrangement joins TRBV5-8 to TRBJ1-5, with D unclear. The CDR3 DNA is TGTGCCAGCAGCTTGGCCGCTTTGCTTGGGAGGCTGAGAGAAGGTCAGCCCCAGCATTTT. This translates into CASSLAALLGRLREGQPQHF.